This T cell receptor beta chain appears in the sequencing data of a study of HIV-infected children after antiretroviral therapy interruption. Across the whole study: All children had CD4+ count above 500 and viral load below 50 copies/ml. Interruption-arm sampling covered weeks 0, 12, interruption end (24 or 48), and about 3 years post-study.

Unique molecular identifiers were included in an RNA-based 3' RACE TCR library. TCRdb ran MiXCR on the 3' RACE reads and lists one entry per CDR3 protein. Among approximately 89,000 distinct CDR3 sequences, approximately 6.9% were seen once, and the ten largest hold about 1.1%. Germline V gene sequence: CDR1 KGHDR, CDR2 SFDVKD. J was trimmed by 2 bases and V by 1 base; bases with no gene match: 6. The CDR3 length is 16 residues. Stated treatment: PENTA 11 planned treatment interruption arm or continuous ART arm. Only samples with at least 5 million viable PBMCs qualified. The V call is TRBV24-1, the J call TRBJ2-5; 7 nucleotides agree with TRBD1. The material was CD45RA+ CD4+ T cells from PBMCs, pooled from several time points, obtained from a donor given antiretroviral therapy, either interrupted or continuous. The sample's subset: naive CD4+ CD45RA+ CD45RO- T cells. The receptor comes from a pool of human donors with HIV. The CDR3 nucleotides read TGTGCCACCAGTGATTTCTCCCGGGACAGACAAGAGACCCAGTACTTC. Translated, it gives CATSDFSRDRQETQYF.